This T cell receptor (beta chain) was obtained from a study of regulatory T cells in long-lasting Graves disease. Study-level background: The criterion for persistent Graves' disease was over 5 years of antithyroid drugs with positive TSH receptor antibodies.

V gave up 6 bases and J gave up 4 bases; unmatched junction bases: 10. Germline V gene lookup returns CDR1 SGHRS and CDR2 YFSETQ. The CDR3 is 15 amino acids. Arm-PCR of CDR3 regions and iRepertoire HTBI primers were the basis on which TCR beta libraries were built. Authors' methods: Segment identification across samples yielded 55 to 65 TRBV and about 13 TRBJ segments. TCRdb re-analysed the multiplex PCR reads in MiXCR, keeping a single row per CDR3 protein. The V and J calls and clone size come from TCRdb's table, not from the authors' own analysis. The sample lists around 500,000 distinct CDR3 sequences, more than 20% occurring once. Stated time point: persistent/refractory GD, antithyroid drugs over 5 years with positive TRAb. PBMC RNA was the source of the TCR library. This clonotype occurred a few times.

This receptor was obtained from a female donor with Graves disease. V gene TRBV5-1 combines with J gene TRBJ2-5, with 9 bases that match TRBD1. This sample comprised peripheral blood mononuclear cells (PBMCs), obtained when the disease was refractory, from a patient treated with antithyroid drugs. DNA for the CDR3: TGCGCCAGCACCTTAGGACAGGGGATAAGAGAGACCCAGTACTTC. Translation: CASTLGQGIRETQYF.